The rows below give T cell receptor beta chains drawn from one sample of a study of shared clonotypes between healthy human individuals. Sequencing was performed with immunoSEQ multiplex PCR; in TCRdb, only in-frame clones are kept and a portion is missing. This repertoire shows about 1 million clones, about 84% found once; its top ten account for approximately 0.56%. The sample consisted of memory CD4+ T cells from PBMCs. These receptors came from a man between 18 and 35 years old in good health. Some clones in this sample may be carry-over from other donors' samples. Each CDR3 is given with its conserved first and last residue. The D gene is left open where the match is weak. Size tells how often a clone was seen (once, few, many) or the class of an expanded clone, and some rows leave it out.

-	-	TRBV5-4	TRBJ2-5	TGTGCCAGCAGCCTGGCGGGGGCCCAAGAGACCCAGTACTTC	CASSLAGAQETQYF
few	-	TRBV19	TRBJ1-5	TGTGCCAGTAGTATACAGACCTTGAGCAATCAGCCCCAGCATTTT	CASSIQTLSNQPQHF
-	TRBD1	TRBV6-1	TRBJ2-7	TGTGCCAGCAGTCCGACAGGGGGGCTCTACGAGCAGTACTTC	CASSPTGGLYEQYF
-	TRBD2	TRBV5-1	TRBJ2-1	TGCGCCAGCAGCTCCGGGACTAGTCTAAGCAATGAGCAGTTCTTC	CASSSGTSLSNEQFF
-	TRBD1	TRBV7-9	TRBJ1-4	TGTGCCAGCAGCTTTGGGACAGATAATGAAAAACTGTTTTTT	CASSFGTDNEKLFF
once	TRBD2	TRBV9	TRBJ2-7	TGTGCCAGCGATAGCGGGATGGGTCTCGAGCAGTACTTC	CASDSGMGLEQYF
few	TRBD1	TRBV29-1	TRBJ2-5	TGCAGCGTTGCCGGGACAGGGGAAGAGACCCAGTACTTC	CSVAGTGEETQYF
-	TRBD1	TRBV2	TRBJ2-7	TGTGCCAGCAGGGGACAGGGGATATACGAGCAGTACTTC	CASRGQGIYEQYF
-	TRBD2	TRBV19	TRBJ2-3	TGTGCCAGTAACCCGGGAGGAGATACGCAGTATTTT	CASNPGGDTQYF
-	TRBD2	TRBV10-3	TRBJ2-7	TGTGCCATCAGTGGAGCGGGAGGGCCTGGGGAGCAGTACTTC	CAISGAGGPGEQYF
-	-	TRBV10-3	TRBJ2-7	TGTGCCATCAGAGAGAGGGACTCCCTGAGCTCCTACGAGCAGTACTTC	CAIRERDSLSSYEQYF
-	TRBD1	TRBV18	TRBJ2-7	TGTGCCAGCTCACCAAGTCAGGGGGCCTACGAGCAGTACTTC	CASSPSQGAYEQYF